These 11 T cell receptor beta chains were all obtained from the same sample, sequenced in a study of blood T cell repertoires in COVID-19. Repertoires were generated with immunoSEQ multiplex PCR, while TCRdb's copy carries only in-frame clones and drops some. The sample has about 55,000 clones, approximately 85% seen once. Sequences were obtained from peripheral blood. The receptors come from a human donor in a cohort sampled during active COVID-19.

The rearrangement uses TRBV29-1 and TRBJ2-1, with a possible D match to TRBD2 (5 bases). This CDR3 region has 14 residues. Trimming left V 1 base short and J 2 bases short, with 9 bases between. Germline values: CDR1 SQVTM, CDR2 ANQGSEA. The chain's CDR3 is CSVEAGVTYNEQFF. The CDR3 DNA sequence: TGCAGCGTTGAAGCCGGGGTGACCTACAATGAGCAGTTCTTC.

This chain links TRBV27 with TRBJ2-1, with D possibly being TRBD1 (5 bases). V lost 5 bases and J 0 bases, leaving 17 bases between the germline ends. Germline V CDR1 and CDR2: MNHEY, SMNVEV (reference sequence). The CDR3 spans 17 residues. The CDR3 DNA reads TGTGCCAGCAGTCCCGCCAGGGCCCCACTCTCCTACAATGAGCAGTTCTTC. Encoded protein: CASSPARAPLSYNEQFF.

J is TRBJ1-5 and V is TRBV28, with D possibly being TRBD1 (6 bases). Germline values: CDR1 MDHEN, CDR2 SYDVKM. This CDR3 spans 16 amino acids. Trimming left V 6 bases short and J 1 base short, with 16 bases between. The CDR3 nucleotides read TGTGCCAGCAGCTCAATACAGGGACCGAGCAATCAGCCCCAGCATTTT. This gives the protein CASSSIQGPSNQPQHF.

The CDR3 DNA is TGTGCCAGCAGCTCGACAGGGGCCTATGGCTACACCTTC. Protein: CASSSTGAYGYTF. The gene calls are TRBV7-3 and TRBJ1-2, with 8 positions matching TRBD1. The CDR3 runs to 13 residues. Germline trimming cut 4 bases from V and 4 bases from J; bases unmatched to any gene: 2. CDR1 is SGHTA and CDR2 is FQGTGA in the germline V gene.

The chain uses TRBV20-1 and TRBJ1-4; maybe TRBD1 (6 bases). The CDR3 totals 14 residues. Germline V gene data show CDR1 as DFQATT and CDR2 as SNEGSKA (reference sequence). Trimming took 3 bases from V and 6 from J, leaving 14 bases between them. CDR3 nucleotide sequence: TGCAGTGCTAGTCCGGACAGCAGATATGAAAAACTGTTTTTT. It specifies CSASPDSRYEKLFF.

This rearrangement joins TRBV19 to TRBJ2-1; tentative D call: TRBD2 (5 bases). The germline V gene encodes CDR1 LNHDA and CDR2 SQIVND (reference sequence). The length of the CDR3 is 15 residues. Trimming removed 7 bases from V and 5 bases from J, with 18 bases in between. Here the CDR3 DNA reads TGTGCCAGTACCCGGGGAACCTACGGGGACAATGAGCAGTTCTTC. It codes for CASTRGTYGDNEQFF.

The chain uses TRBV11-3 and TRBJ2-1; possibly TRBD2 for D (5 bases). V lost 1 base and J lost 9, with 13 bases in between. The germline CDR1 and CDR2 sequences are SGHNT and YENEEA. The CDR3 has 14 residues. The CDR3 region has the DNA TGTGCCAGCAGCTTAGGAGGGAGCCTGGGTGAGCAGTTCTTC. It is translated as CASSLGGSLGEQFF.

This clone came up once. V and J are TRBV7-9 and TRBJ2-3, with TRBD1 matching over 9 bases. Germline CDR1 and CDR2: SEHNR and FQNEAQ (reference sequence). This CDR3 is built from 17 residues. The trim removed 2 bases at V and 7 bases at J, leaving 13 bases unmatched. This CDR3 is CASSLKPTGTGLYTQYF. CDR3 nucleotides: TGTGCCAGCAGCTTAAAGCCGACCGGGACAGGGCTATATACGCAGTATTTT.

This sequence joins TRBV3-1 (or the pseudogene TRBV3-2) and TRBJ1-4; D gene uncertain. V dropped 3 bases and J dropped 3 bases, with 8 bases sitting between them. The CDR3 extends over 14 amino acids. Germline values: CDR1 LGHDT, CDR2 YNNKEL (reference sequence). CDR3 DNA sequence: TGTGCCAGCAGCCATAACAGTGCTAATGAAAAACTGTTTTTT. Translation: CASSHNSANEKLFF.

The CDR3 sequence: CASKTQGLTDTQYF. CDR3 nucleotide sequence: TGTGCCAGCAAAACCCAGGGTCTCACAGATACGCAGTATTTT. The chain links TRBV7-2 to TRBJ2-3; D is perhaps TRBD1 (5 bases). This CDR3 is built from 14 residues. CDR1 and CDR2 (germline): SGHTA, FQGNSA. V dropped 7 bases and J dropped 2 bases, with 13 bases sitting between them.

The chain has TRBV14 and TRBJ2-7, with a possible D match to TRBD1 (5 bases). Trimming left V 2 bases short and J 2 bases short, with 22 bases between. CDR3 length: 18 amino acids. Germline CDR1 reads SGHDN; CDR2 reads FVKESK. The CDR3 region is CASSQISSVGLRTYEQYF. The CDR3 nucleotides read TGTGCCAGCAGCCAAATTTCTTCGGTGGGGCTGAGAACCTACGAGCAGTACTTC.